The source of this TCR beta chain is a study of beta chain features in type 1 diabetes. Broader study findings: Moderately but significantly shorter TCRB CDR3s were found in Type 1 diabetes patients in all four CD4+ subsets.

The ends lost 3 bases at V and 1 base at J; junction bases unmatched: 12. The CDR3 loop spans 18 amino acids. Germline-derived CDR1 and CDR2 are LGHNT and FRNRAP. Since all of the isolated RNA was reverse transcribed, expressed TCRB transcripts were what got sequenced. This table comes from immunoSEQ multiplex PCR, and its TCRdb copy is limited to in-frame clones, with some not included. The profile covers around 150,000 clones, with approximately 8.7% appearing a single time and under 0.75% taken by the ten largest. The sample holds a few counts of this clone. The antigen is unknown. The sequenced sample was central memory CD4+ T cells from blood. The rearrangement joins TRBV12-5 to TRBJ1-5, with 7 bases fitting TRBD1. This receptor was taken from a woman between 25 and 40 years old with type 1 diabetes. Here the CDR3 DNA reads TGTGCTAGTGGTTTTAGGACAGGAGCCCTCTTGAGCAATCAGCCCCAGCATTTT. It is translated as CASGFRTGALLSNQPQHF.